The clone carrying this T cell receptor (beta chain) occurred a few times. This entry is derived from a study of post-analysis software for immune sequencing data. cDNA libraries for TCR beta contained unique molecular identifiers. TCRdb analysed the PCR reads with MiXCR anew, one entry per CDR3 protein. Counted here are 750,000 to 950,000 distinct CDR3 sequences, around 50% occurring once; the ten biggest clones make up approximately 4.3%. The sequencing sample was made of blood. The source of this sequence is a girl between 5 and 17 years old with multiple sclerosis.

CDR3 residues: CSAGQGAKYGYTF. In DNA form, the CDR3 reads TGCAGTGCTGGACAGGGGGCAAAATATGGCTACACCTTC. J is TRBJ1-2 and V is TRBV20-1, with 11 bases that match TRBD1. V trimming: 5 bases; J trimming: 5 bases; junction bases outside the gene matches: 4. CDR3 length: 13 amino acids. Germline V lookup: CDR1 DFQATT, CDR2 SNEGSKA (reference sequence).